The 16 T cell receptor beta chains below were found in one sample sequenced in a study of identical twins. TCRdb reprocessed the 5' RACE reads via MiXCR and lists one record per CDR3 protein. The table includes some 1,700,000 distinct CDR3 sequences, about 32% detected once. Material for sequencing was cord blood. These TCRs come from a newborn girl in good health.

A note on this clonotype: This sequence may be a read error, since a much larger clone differs from it by one base. This chain links TRBV3-1 with TRBJ2-3, with D perhaps TRBD1 (5 bases). Germline V gene sequence: CDR1 LGHDT, CDR2 YNNKEL (reference sequence). CDR3 length: 15 amino acids. The CDR3 DNA reads as TGTGCCGGCAGCCAAGAGTCTAAATACAGGGATACGCAGTATTTT. It is translated as CAGSQESKYRDTQYF.

This clonotype came up a few times. V usage is TRBV12-3 or TRBV12-4 and J usage is TRBJ2-6; TRBD1 matches 7 bases. The V and J ends lost 6 bases and 0 bases, in that order; junction bases with no gene match: 11. There are 18 residues in the CDR3. CDR3 sequence: CASRDSGQFLSGANVLTF. The CDR3, as DNA: TGTGCCAGCAGGGACTCGGGACAGTTCCTCTCTGGGGCCAACGTCCTGACTTTC.

This clonotype was recorded a few times. This chain links TRBV11-2 with TRBJ2-4; 7 bases line up with TRBD1. Per the germline V gene, CDR1 is SGHAT and CDR2 is FQNNGV. The CDR3 covers 16 residues. V gave up 6 bases and J gave up 0 bases; unmatched junction bases: 8. CDR3 region: CASSPTTGLAKNIQYF. CDR3 nucleotide sequence: TGTGCCAGCAGTCCTACGACAGGGCTAGCCAAAAACATTCAGTACTTC.

The chain is built from TRBV21-1 and TRBJ1-1; TRBD1, the table's D call, was not compared with the DNA. TRBV21-1 is termed a pseudogene. The CDR3 spans 14 residues. The CDR3 protein is CASSHPGVNTEAFF. The CDR3 nucleotides read TGTGCCAGCAGCCACCCGGGGGTGAACACTGAAGCTTTCTTT.

The chain links TRBV7-9 to TRBJ2-1, with 11 bases fitting TRBD1. CDR3 length: 15 amino acids. The V segment lost 0 bases and the J segment 5 bases; nucleotides outside the gene matches: 0. Per the germline V gene, CDR1 is SEHNR and CDR2 is FQNEAQ (reference sequence). The CDR3 nucleotides are TGTGCCAGCAGCTTAGCGGGACAGGGGGACAATGAGCAGTTCTTC. Translating gives CASSLAGQGDNEQFF.

The V and J genes are TRBV27 and TRBJ2-7, with TRBD2 matching 7 bases. The CDR3 runs to 15 residues. Trimming cost V 6 bases and J 5 bases; bases outside gene matches: 13. Germline CDR1 is MNHEY and CDR2 is SMNVEV (reference sequence). The CDR3 spells CASRISGTFGDEQYF. In DNA form, the CDR3 reads TGTGCCAGCAGGATCAGCGGGACCTTCGGAGACGAGCAGTACTTC.

This chain joins TRBV5-1 and TRBJ1-2; D remains unclear. V shed 0 bases and J shed 4 bases, with 4 bases lying between them. Looked up from germline, CDR1 is SGHRS and CDR2 is YFSETQ. The CDR3 has 12 residues. CDR3 sequence reads: CASSLEPYGYTF. The CDR3 DNA sequence: TGCGCCAGCAGCTTGGAACCCTATGGCTACACCTTC.

This clonotype was seen more than once but under ten times. The rearrangement joins TRBV27 to TRBJ2-5; a weak D match, TRBD1 (5 bases). V was clipped by 7 bases and J by 1 base, with 10 bases between them. Germline CDR1 reads MNHEY; CDR2 reads SMNVEV (reference sequence). The CDR3 has 13 amino acids. The CDR3 spells CASTHRGQETQYF. In DNA form, the CDR3 reads TGTGCCAGCACCCATAGGGGCCAAGAGACCCAGTACTTC.

This clonotype appeared a few times. CDR3 sequence: CASRLPGQGSYNEQFF. The DNA of the CDR3 is TGTGCCAGCAGGCTCCCGGGACAGGGGTCCTACAATGAGCAGTTCTTC. The V call is TRBV6-1, the J call TRBJ2-1; the match to TRBD1 covers 10 bases. The CDR3 totals 16 residues. The germline gives CDR1 MNHNS, CDR2 SASEGT. V shed 6 bases and J 1 base; nucleotides not matched to a gene: 6.

This chain uses TRBV10-3 with TRBJ1-2, with TRBD1 matching 7 bases. This CDR3 is built from 15 residues. V trimming: 7 bases; J trimming: 4 bases; junction bases outside the gene matches: 12. Germline CDR1 and CDR2: ENHRY and SYGVKD. Written as DNA, the CDR3 is TGTGCCATCACCGACACAGGGGTACCCGGCTATGGCTACACCTTC. It yields the protein CAITDTGVPGYGYTF.

Concerning this clonotype: This could be a read error, since a much larger clone is one nucleotide away. The V and J genes are TRBV29-1 and TRBJ1-2; D gene uncertain. The CDR3 sequence is 14 residues long. V was shortened by 3 bases and J by 5 bases, with 16 bases between the two germline ends. Germline V gene lookup returns CDR1 SQVTM and CDR2 ANQGSEA. CDR3 nucleotides: TGCAGCGTTGACCTGAAGCTAACTGGTTATGGCTACACCTTC. It specifies CSVDLKLTGYGYTF. Supplemented by reference TRBV29-1 and TRBJ1-2, the full variable domain reads SAVISQKPSRDICQRGTSLTIQCQVDSQVTMMFWYRQQPGQSLTLIATANQGSEATYESGFVIDKFPISRPNLTFSTLTVSNMSPEDSSIYLCSVDLKLTGYGYTFGSGTRLTVV.

On this clonotype itself: No DNA is shown, since the ends of the CDR3 on it are uncertain; the CDR3 is the one TCRdb lists. The V call is TRBV5-1, the J call TRBJ2-3; the table's D gene call, TRBD2, was not cross checked with the DNA. From germline, CDR1 is SGHRS and CDR2 YFSETQ. Inclusive of both ends, the CDR3 amounts to 16 amino acids. The CDR3 spells CASSLWASGSPDTQSF.

This clonotype appeared a single time. Germline and junction disagree at one end, which may indicate a read error. The J gene is TRBJ2-1, the V gene TRBV20-1; tentative D call: TRBD2 (6 bases). There are 14 residues in the CDR3. The germline CDR1 and CDR2 sequences are DFQATT and SNEGSKA (reference sequence). CDR3 bases: TGCAGTGCTAGACGGGAGTGGGCTTACAATGAGCAGTCCTTC. This gives the protein CSARREWAYNEQSF.

The CDR3 nucleotides read TGTGCCAGCAGTTACCCGACAGGGATTCGCTACACCTTC. This gives the protein CASSYPTGIRYTF. The chain couples TRBV6-5 to TRBJ1-2; 7 bases are shared with TRBD1. Trimming removed 2 bases from V and 9 bases from J; junction bases left unmatched: 6. CDR3 size: 13 residues. Germline lookup yields CDR1 MNHEY and CDR2 SVGAGI.

This chain joins TRBV27 and TRBJ2-7; the match to TRBD1 covers 7 bases. This CDR3 spans 15 amino acids. Germline V gene lookup returns CDR1 MNHEY and CDR2 SMNVEV (reference sequence). With V trimmed by 4 bases and J by 2 bases, 8 bases remained unmatched. CDR3 region: CASSSSHRGTYEQYF. CDR3 nucleotide sequence: TGTGCCAGCAGTTCCTCCCACAGGGGTACCTACGAGCAGTACTTC.

This chain connects TRBV6-2 or TRBV6-3 to TRBJ2-2, with D unresolved. Looked up from germline, CDR1 is MNHEY and CDR2 is SVGEGT. The CDR3 sequence is 13 residues long. Trimming removed 7 bases at V and 8 bases at J, with 14 bases between. The CDR3 DNA is TGTGCCAGCATCATAGACCCGTCGGGGGAGCTGTTTTTT. Translation gives CASIIDPSGELFF.